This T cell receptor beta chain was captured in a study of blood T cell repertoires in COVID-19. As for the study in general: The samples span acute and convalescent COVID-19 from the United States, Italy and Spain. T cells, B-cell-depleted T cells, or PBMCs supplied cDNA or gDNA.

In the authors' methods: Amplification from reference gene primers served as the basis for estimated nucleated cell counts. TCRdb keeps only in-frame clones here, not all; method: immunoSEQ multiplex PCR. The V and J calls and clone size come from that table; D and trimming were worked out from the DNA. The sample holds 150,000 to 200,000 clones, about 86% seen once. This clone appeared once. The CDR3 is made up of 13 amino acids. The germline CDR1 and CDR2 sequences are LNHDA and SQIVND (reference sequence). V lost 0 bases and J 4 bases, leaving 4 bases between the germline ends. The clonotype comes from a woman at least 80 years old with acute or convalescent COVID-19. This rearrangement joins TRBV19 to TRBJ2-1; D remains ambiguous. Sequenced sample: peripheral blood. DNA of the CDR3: TGTGCCAGTAGTATAGACAGTTACAATGAGCAGTTCTTC. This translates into CASSIDSYNEQFF. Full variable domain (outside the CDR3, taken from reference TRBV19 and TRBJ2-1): DGGITQSPKYLFRKEGQNVTLSCEQNLNHDAMYWYRQDPGQGLRLIYYSQIVNDFQKGDIAEGYSVSREKKESFPLTVTSAQKNPTAFYLCASSIDSYNEQFFGPGTRLTVL.